This TCR beta chain was sequenced for a study of T cells in Graves' hyperthyroidism and ophthalmopathy. Study-wide findings and caveats: From stable hyperthyroidism, ophthalmopathy was separated by a 13 V-J model.

Amplified TCR beta CDR3 regions derived from RNA transcripts. The HTBI primer set drove a first-round RT-PCR of the TCR CDR3. TCRdb called the multiplex PCR reads again in MiXCR, with one record for every CDR3 protein. The sample gives 400,000 to 600,000 distinct CDR3 sequences, about 15% of which show up once; about 31% is in the top ten. Comment on this clonotype: What it binds is not known.

V lost 5 bases to trimming and J lost 2 bases, with 10 bases between them. CDR1 and CDR2 from the germline V gene are MNHEY and SMNVEV (reference sequence). The CDR3 extends over 14 amino acids. The rearrangement joins TRBV27 to TRBJ1-5; no definite D call. This TCR was recovered from a woman aged 30 to 39 with Graves' ophthalmopathy. The sequencing sample was made of blood. The DNA for the CDR3 is TGTGCCAGCAGTCTCGGCATTGGCAATCAGCCCCAGCATTTT. This encodes CASSLGIGNQPQHF.